This T cell receptor (beta chain) was recovered during a study of Tregs in tolerant kidney transplant recipients. Findings and limits, study-wide: For some patients, primers changed over time, blocking nucleotide-level comparison.

The germline V gene encodes CDR1 SEHNR and CDR2 FQNEAQ (reference sequence). The length of the CDR3 is 15 residues. Between the trimmed V and J ends, which lost 6 bases and 5 bases, there was a span of 19 bases. A word on this clone: The antigen remains undetermined. The read ends 3 residues early relative to the CDR3; the germline J gene fills the gap.

CD4+CD25+CD127- Tregs, CD4+CD25- non-Tregs, CD4 and CD8 cells were sorted. Repertoires were generated with immunoSEQ multiplex PCR, while TCRdb's copy carries only in-frame clones and drops some. The sample shows about 52,000 clones, and roughly 0.9% sits with its ten largest clones. This sample comprised CD4+ T cells from blood, obtained before the transplant. The chain couples TRBV7-9 to TRBJ1-2, with D maybe TRBD1 (5 bases). This TCR was sampled from a human donor who received a combined kidney and bone marrow transplant. CDR3 in amino acids: CASSSPSTGTYGYTF. The part of the CDR3 DNA that was read is TGTGCCAGCAGTTCCCCATCCACCGGGACTTATGGC.